Following are 10 T cell receptor beta chains from one sample sequenced in a study of shared clonotypes between healthy human individuals. The naive CD8 subset, CD45RO-negative cells positively selected for CCR7, excluded terminally differentiated effector memory CD45RA+ cells. TCRdb's copy holds only in-frame clones and misses some; the assay was immunoSEQ multiplex PCR. This sample yields about 2,200,000 clones, of which around 93% are seen a single time; under 2% belongs to the top ten. Sequenced: naive CD8+ T cells from PBMCs. All receptors come from a young man in good health. Some clones in this sample may be carry-over from other donors' samples.

On this clone itself: Other nucleotide sequences from this sample produce the same CDR3. The chain has TRBV7-2 and TRBJ2-7, with D uncertain. The CDR3 runs to 12 residues. Per the germline V gene, CDR1 is SGHTA and CDR2 is FQGNSA. Trimming shortened V by 5 bases and J by 1 base, and 6 bases separated the two germline ends. For the CDR3, the DNA is TGTGCCAGCAGCCTAGGATCCTACGAGCAGTACTTC. It translates to CASSLGSYEQYF.

Details on this clone: At one end the junction does not follow the germline gene, possibly because of a read error. The V and J genes are TRBV19 and TRBJ2-7, with D unclear. Germline V lookup: CDR1 LNHDA, CDR2 SQIVND (reference sequence). The CDR3 length is 14 residues. CDR3 nucleotide sequence: TGTGCCAGTAGTATAGTCGGTATCTCCCACGAGCAGTACTTC. It is translated as CASSIVGISHEQYF. The full variable domain, completed using reference TRBV19 and TRBJ2-7, is DGGITQSPKYLFRKEGQNVTLSCEQNLNHDAMYWYRQDPGQGLRLIYYSQIVNDFQKGDIAEGYSVSREKKESFPLTVTSAQKNPTAFYLCASSIVGISHEQYFGPGTRLTVT.

The V call is TRBV7-8, the J call TRBJ2-3; D possibly uses TRBD1 or TRBD2 (6 bases each). Germline CDR1 and CDR2: SGHVS and FQNEAQ. This CDR3 has 17 amino acids. V shed 0 bases and J shed 4 bases, with 17 bases lying between them. CDR3 region: CASSLARGALSADTQYF. In nucleotides, the CDR3 is TGTGCCAGCAGCTTAGCGAGGGGGGCGCTCAGTGCAGATACGCAGTATTTT.

V and J are TRBV5-6 and TRBJ2-7, with D tentatively TRBD1 or TRBD2 (5 bases each). This CDR3 contains 14 residues. CDR1 SGHDT and CDR2 YYEEEE come from the germline V gene. Trimming removed 3 bases at V and 2 bases at J, with 12 bases between. CDR3 in DNA: TGTGCCAGCAGCTCAGGGACGGCCACCTACGAGCAGTACTTC. Protein product: CASSSGTATYEQYF.

The chain uses TRBV11-2 and TRBJ2-7; the D gene is possibly TRBD1 (6 bases). The CDR3 is 13 amino acids. Germline CDR1 SGHAT, CDR2 FQNNGV. Trimming pared 0 bases from V and 6 bases from J, leaving 9 bases between. DNA for the CDR3: TGTGCCAGCAGCTTAGATCCAGGGGTCGAGCAGTACTTC. Its protein is CASSLDPGVEQYF.

The chain joins TRBV5-6 to TRBJ2-2, with TRBD1 as a possible D gene (6 bases). Trimming cost V 0 bases and J 7 bases, with 13 bases left between them. Germline lookup yields CDR1 SGHDT and CDR2 YYEEEE. The CDR3 runs to 15 residues. The CDR3 coding sequence is TGTGCCAGCAGCTTGGGGCAGGGGTGGAACGGGGAGCTGTTTTTT. Protein: CASSLGQGWNGELFF.

CDR3 DNA: TGTGCCAGCAGCTGGGCTAGCGATACGCAGTATTTT. Amino acid sequence: CASSWASDTQYF. The gene calls are TRBV7-9 and TRBJ2-3, with D perhaps matching TRBD2 (5 bases). Germline loops: CDR1 SEHNR, CDR2 FQNEAQ (reference sequence). This CDR3 is built from 12 residues. V was trimmed by 4 bases and J by 6 bases, leaving 8 bases between them.

The chain carries TRBV27 and TRBJ2-7; tentatively, D is TRBD1 or TRBD2 (5 bases each). V was clipped by 6 bases and J by 6 bases, with 18 bases between them. The CDR3 loop spans 14 amino acids. In germline, CDR1 is MNHEY, CDR2 SMNVEV (reference sequence). Here the CDR3 reads CASSFRDVGSEQYF. The CDR3 coding sequence is TGTGCCAGCAGCTTCCGGGACGTTGGGAGCGAGCAGTACTTC.

This chain connects TRBV28 to TRBJ1-1; weak D call: TRBD1 (5 bases). The CDR3 has 13 amino acids. The V gene lost 5 bases and the J gene lost 1 base, with 8 bases spanning the gap. Per germline, CDR1 MDHEN and CDR2 SYDVKM. CDR3 residues: CASSHDRNTEAFF. DNA for the CDR3: TGTGCCAGCAGTCATGACAGGAACACTGAAGCTTTCTTT.

This rearrangement joins TRBV27 to TRBJ2-3; possibly TRBD1 for D (5 bases). Deletions cut 5 bases from V and 0 bases from J, with 15 bases between. The germline gives CDR1 MNHEY, CDR2 SMNVEV (reference sequence). The CDR3 has 16 amino acids. CDR3 in amino acids: CASSTGRAASTDTQYF. The CDR3 DNA is TGTGCCAGCAGTACAGGACGGGCCGCTAGCACAGATACGCAGTATTTT.